A selection of T cell receptor beta chains follows, all from one sample in a study of Graves' ophthalmopathy and Graves' hyperthyroidism. TCRdb fed the multiplex PCR reads into MiXCR, producing one record per CDR3 protein. The sample has over a million distinct CDR3 sequences; less than 45% are singletons. The sample was peripheral blood or thyroid tissue (not recorded which). The receptors stem from an adult man with Graves' hyperthyroidism. CDR3s include the opening cysteine and the closing phenylalanine or tryptophan. A D gene is named only where the DNA matches it firmly. Size is omitted from some rows. Given values are once, few, many or a class for expanded clones.

cdr3_aa: CSARDSSTDEAFF
clone_size: -
v_call: TRBV20-1
d_call: -
j_call: TRBJ1-1

cdr3_aa: CSAQGVGTEAFF
clone_size: -
v_call: TRBV29-1
d_call: TRBD1
j_call: TRBJ1-1

cdr3_aa: CASRSSGEGETQYF
clone_size: -
v_call: TRBV12-3/TRBV12-4
d_call: TRBD2
j_call: TRBJ2-5

cdr3_aa: CASSLSYSELFPYEQYF
clone_size: few
v_call: TRBV7-2
d_call: -
j_call: TRBJ2-7

cdr3_aa: CASRSTATYGYTF
clone_size: few
v_call: TRBV3-1
d_call: -
j_call: TRBJ1-2

cdr3_aa: CASSGPSQPRQASEQYF
clone_size: -
v_call: TRBV25-1
d_call: -
j_call: TRBJ2-7

cdr3_aa: CSALGGSTYEQYF
clone_size: many
v_call: TRBV20-1
d_call: TRBD1
j_call: TRBJ2-7

cdr3_aa: CASSTDGTYEQYF
clone_size: few
v_call: TRBV10-2
d_call: -
j_call: TRBJ2-7

cdr3_aa: CASSLGTSPSTDTQYF
clone_size: few
v_call: TRBV5-1
d_call: -
j_call: TRBJ2-3

cdr3_aa: CASRTEHNQPQHF
clone_size: many
v_call: TRBV12-3/TRBV12-4
d_call: -
j_call: TRBJ1-5